This TCR beta chain was observed in a study of T cells of healthy individuals. V was pared by 6 bases and J by 3 bases, with 8 bases of the junction left unmatched. Germline CDR1 DFQATT, CDR2 SNEGSKA (reference sequence). This CDR3 contains 14 residues. TCRdb passed the 5' RACE reads through MiXCR, listing each CDR3 protein once. The table shows around 79,000 distinct CDR3 sequences, with 5% occurring only once. The sequence was obtained from a female donor in good health. This chain uses TRBV20-1 with TRBJ1-5, with 7 bases that match TRBD1. The CDR3 sequence: CSARTGVHNQPQHF. Written as DNA, the CDR3 is TGCAGTGCACGAACAGGGGTTCACAATCAGCCCCAGCATTTT.